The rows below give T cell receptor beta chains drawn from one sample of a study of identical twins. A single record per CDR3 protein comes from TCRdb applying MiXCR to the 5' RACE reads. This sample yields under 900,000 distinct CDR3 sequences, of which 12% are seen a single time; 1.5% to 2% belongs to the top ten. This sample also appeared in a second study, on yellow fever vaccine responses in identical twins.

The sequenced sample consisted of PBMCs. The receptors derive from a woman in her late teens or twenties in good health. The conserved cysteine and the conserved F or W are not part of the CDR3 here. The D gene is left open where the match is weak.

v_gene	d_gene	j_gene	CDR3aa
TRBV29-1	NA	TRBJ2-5	SVRSPDGTQY
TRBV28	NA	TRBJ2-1	ASRDPSLYNEQF
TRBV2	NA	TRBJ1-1	ASSSEQNTEAF
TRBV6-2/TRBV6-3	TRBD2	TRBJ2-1	ATRTSGGVSYNEQF
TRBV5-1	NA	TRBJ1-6	ASSLEQDNSPLH
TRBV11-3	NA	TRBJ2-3	ASSGIVDTQY
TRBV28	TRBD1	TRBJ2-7	ASTSVRGLYEQY
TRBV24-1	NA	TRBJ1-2	ATSDSRTAYGYT
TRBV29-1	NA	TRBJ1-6	SVVRSRDSPLH
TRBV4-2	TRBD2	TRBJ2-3	ASSLMPAGADTDTQY
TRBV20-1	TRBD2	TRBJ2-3	SARGGLVADTQY
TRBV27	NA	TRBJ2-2	ASSLSSTGGGELF
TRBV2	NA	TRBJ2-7	ASSEALLAEQY
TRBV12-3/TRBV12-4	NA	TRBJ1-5	ASSLTGSNQPQH
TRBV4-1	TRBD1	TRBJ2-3	ASSEAGTAVTDTQY
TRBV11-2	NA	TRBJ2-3	ASSPGFGPLLGAQY
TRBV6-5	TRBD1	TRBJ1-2	ASSYNVAGGGYT
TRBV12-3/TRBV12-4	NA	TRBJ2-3	ASSFLPTTDTQY
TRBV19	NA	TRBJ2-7	ASSAPGRPYEQY
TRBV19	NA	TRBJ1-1	ASRAESYTEAF
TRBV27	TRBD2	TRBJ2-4	ASSLNPSGRDDIQY
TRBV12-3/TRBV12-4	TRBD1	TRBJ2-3	ASSRGQGSDTQY
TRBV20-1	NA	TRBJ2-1	SADRSEYSYNEQF
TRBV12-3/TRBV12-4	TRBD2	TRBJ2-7	ASSLGTSGGAYEQY
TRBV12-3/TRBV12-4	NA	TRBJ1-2	ASSFGRDSYGYT
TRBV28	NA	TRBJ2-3	ASSTLLAGAQDTQY
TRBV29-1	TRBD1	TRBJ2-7	SVVLITGQGANEQY
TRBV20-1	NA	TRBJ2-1	SARGGVSYNEQF
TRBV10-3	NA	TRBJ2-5	AISVELTGQETQY
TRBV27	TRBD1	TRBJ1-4	ASSVLGQGGAKLF
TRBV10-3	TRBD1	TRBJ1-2	AISVGQGDGYT
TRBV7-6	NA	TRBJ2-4	ASSLLSAEKNIQY
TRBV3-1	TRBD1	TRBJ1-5	ASSLGQGVEPQH
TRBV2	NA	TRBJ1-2	ASSEPTDANYGYT
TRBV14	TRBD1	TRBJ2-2	ASSQGSTGTGELF
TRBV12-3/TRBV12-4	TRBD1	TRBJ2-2	ASRVDRVDTGELF
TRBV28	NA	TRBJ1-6	ASGVPAGSYNSPLH
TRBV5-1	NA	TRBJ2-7	ASSPDQGRYEQY
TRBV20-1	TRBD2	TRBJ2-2	SAELAGMNTGELF
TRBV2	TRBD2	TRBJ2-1	ASSEARSGRLYGEQF
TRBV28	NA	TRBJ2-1	ASDRYNEQF
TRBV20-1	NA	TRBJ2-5	SATAPAGLQETQY
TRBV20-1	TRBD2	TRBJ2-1	SARGTRHPYNEQF
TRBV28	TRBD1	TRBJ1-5	ASSLGDRYQPQH